This TCR beta chain appears in the sequencing data of a study of cytomegalovirus exposure and HLA in healthy donors. V shed 5 bases, J shed 5 bases, and the junction held 6 bases outside the gene matches. CDR1 and CDR2 (germline): SGHTA, FQGTGA. The CDR3 is 16 amino acids. Concerning this clone itself: Its antigen is currently unknown.

Findings and limits, study-wide: In a later analysis, TCR association rates varied by HLA locus: DRB1 most, HLA-C fewest. The study listed roughly 150 cytomegalovirus-associated TCR beta chains.

The PCR ran on 60 Vbeta and 13 Jbeta primers. Only in-frame clones appear in the TCRdb table, and some are missing; sequencing was by immunoSEQ multiplex PCR. The sample consists of 110,000 to 150,000 clones, about 82% of them appearing once. Sequencing was done on a sample of PBMCs. The clonotype was recovered from a male donor in good health and CMV-seronegative. The V and J genes are TRBV7-3 and TRBJ2-3, with 14 bases aligning to TRBD2. Here the CDR3 reads CASSRLAGGLGDTQYF. The CDR3 DNA reads as TGTGCCAGCAGCAGACTAGCGGGGGGGCTGGGAGATACGCAGTATTTT.